Listed below are T cell receptor beta chains from one sample, sequenced in a study of blood T cell repertoires in COVID-19. Sequencing was performed with immunoSEQ multiplex PCR; in TCRdb, only in-frame clones are kept and a portion is missing. The table includes a few hundred thousand clones, about nine tenths detected once. The material sequenced was peripheral blood. The source of these receptors is a woman younger than 45 who had recovered from COVID-19. The conserved cysteine and the conserved F or W are not part of the CDR3 here. The D gene is left open where the match is weak.

>TRBV4-3|TRBJ1-6|NA
ASSQDPAGLYSPLH
>TRBV24-1|TRBJ1-2|TRBD1
ATSDSDRQGTPYGYT
>TRBV5-4|TRBJ1-2|TRBD1
ASSYPGQGGGYT
>TRBV19|TRBJ1-5|NA
ASRRAYAPSNQPQH
>TRBV30|TRBJ2-3|NA
AWSRGRSTDTQY
>TRBV7-9|TRBJ2-3|TRBD2
ASSLLPGLGGTDTQY
>TRBV21-1|TRBJ1-5|NA
ASSKDQGLQPQH
>TRBV3-1/TRBV3-2|TRBJ2-1|NA
ASSQHRDEQF
>TRBV6-6|TRBJ1-2|NA
ASSSILRLYGYT
>TRBV12-3/TRBV12-4|TRBJ1-2|NA
ASSLGQPYGYT
>TRBV3-1/TRBV3-2|TRBJ2-7|TRBD1
ASSRGQDRWAYEQY
>TRBV3-1/TRBV3-2|TRBJ2-7|TRBD2
ASSQASGGDEQY
>TRBV5-1|TRBJ1-5|TRBD1
ASTQGVDRARRQPQH
>TRBV7-9|TRBJ1-2|TRBD1
ASSAGQGARGYT
>TRBV6-5|TRBJ1-6|NA
ASRRTLGSNSPLH
>TRBV5-1|TRBJ2-1|TRBD1
ASSLDGQGNEQF
>TRBV2|TRBJ1-5|TRBD1
ASGGTGDQPQH
>TRBV29-1|TRBJ1-1|TRBD1
SVRGQGSTEAF
>TRBV2|TRBJ2-6|NA
ASSFSSGANVLT
>TRBV3-1/TRBV3-2|TRBJ1-4|NA
ASSQGFPGTSNEKLF
>TRBV11-3|TRBJ2-1|TRBD1
ASRKGGTYNEQF
>TRBV5-4|TRBJ1-4|NA
ASSLGGGGSTNEKLF
>TRBV6-5|TRBJ1-2|NA
ASRGQLYGYT
>TRBV28|TRBJ1-2|NA
ASSSLGGVGGYT
>TRBV4-1|TRBJ2-7|NA
ASSQDQMGARSYEQY
>TRBV27|TRBJ2-7|NA
ASSSTTVSGQY
>TRBV15|TRBJ1-4|TRBD1
AMSRDRGEKLF
>TRBV7-9|TRBJ2-7|TRBD1
ASSDTGTGWNEQY
>TRBV7-9|TRBJ2-1|TRBD2
ASSLIAGGPNEQF
>TRBV7-8|TRBJ1-2|NA
ASSFDSQLRAGYT
>TRBV9|TRBJ1-4|NA
ASSSSGGATNEKLF
>TRBV18|TRBJ2-2|NA
ASSKITSLLGELF
>TRBV7-9|TRBJ2-3|NA
ASSSPPGGDTQY
>TRBV12-3/TRBV12-4|TRBJ1-6|TRBD1
ASADRGRSPLH
>TRBV11-2|TRBJ1-1|NA
ASSDQTLGGKAF
>TRBV28|TRBJ1-6|NA
ASRLQGNSPLH
>TRBV10-3|TRBJ2-7|NA
AIRSAQVYEQY
>TRBV18|TRBJ1-2|TRBD1
ASSPETGAKGYT
>TRBV3-1/TRBV3-2|TRBJ2-3|TRBD1
ASSRQGKGTDTQY
>TRBV24-1|TRBJ1-2|NA
ATSDPGHGYT
>TRBV4-3|TRBJ2-5|NA
ASSPSSETQY
>TRBV4-1|TRBJ2-7|TRBD2
ASSQNGGAYEQY
>TRBV5-1|TRBJ2-7|NA
ASSRGQSYEQY
>TRBV13|TRBJ2-5|NA
ASSFPAEETQY
>TRBV18|TRBJ2-2|TRBD1
ASSPPTGGPTGELF
>TRBV19|TRBJ2-1|TRBD1
ASSMGQVANEQF
>TRBV18|TRBJ2-7|TRBD1
ASSPRQGSISEQY
>TRBV27|TRBJ2-7|TRBD1
ASSLYIGQGWEQY
>TRBV7-9|TRBJ1-1|TRBD1
ASSLGQGPAF
>TRBV7-3|TRBJ1-1|NA
ASSLMGRTEAF
>TRBV18|TRBJ2-3|NA
ASSPAESDTQY
>TRBV13|TRBJ2-7|TRBD1
ASSLAGQGPYEQY
>TRBV7-2|TRBJ2-3|NA
ASSLVRGGLSTDTQY
>TRBV5-1|TRBJ2-5|TRBD1
ASRRQGAIQETQY
>TRBV5-1|TRBJ2-7|NA
ASSLEQGLSQY